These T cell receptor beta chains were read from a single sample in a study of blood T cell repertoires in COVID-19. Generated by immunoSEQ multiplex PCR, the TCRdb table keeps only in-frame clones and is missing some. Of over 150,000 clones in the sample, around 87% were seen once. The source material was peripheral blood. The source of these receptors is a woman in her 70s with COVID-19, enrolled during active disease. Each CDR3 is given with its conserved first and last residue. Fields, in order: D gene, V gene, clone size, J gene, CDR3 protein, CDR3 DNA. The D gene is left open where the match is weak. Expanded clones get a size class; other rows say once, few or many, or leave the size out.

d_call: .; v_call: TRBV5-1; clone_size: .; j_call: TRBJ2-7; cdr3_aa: CASSYRRDLYEQYF; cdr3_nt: TGCGCCAGCTCCTACCGCAGGGACTTGTACGAGCAGTACTTC
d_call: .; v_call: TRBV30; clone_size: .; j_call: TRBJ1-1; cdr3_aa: CAWSVGSEAFF; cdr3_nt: TGTGCCTGGAGTGTTGGCAGTGAAGCTTTCTTT
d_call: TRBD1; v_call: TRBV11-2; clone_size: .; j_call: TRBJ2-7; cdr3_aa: CASSLRQGAPYEQYF; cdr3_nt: TGTGCCAGCAGCCTACGACAGGGTGCCCCCTACGAGCAGTACTTC
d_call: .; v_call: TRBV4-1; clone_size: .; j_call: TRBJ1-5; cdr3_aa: CASSQDVRGNQPQHF; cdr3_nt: TGCGCCAGCAGCCAAGATGTGAGGGGCAATCAGCCCCAGCATTTT
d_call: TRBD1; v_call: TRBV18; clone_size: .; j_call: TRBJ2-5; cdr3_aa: CASSPTGGGQETQYF; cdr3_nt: TGTGCCAGCTCACCGACAGGGGGGGGCCAAGAGACCCAGTACTTC
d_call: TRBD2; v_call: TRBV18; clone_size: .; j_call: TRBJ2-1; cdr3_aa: CASSDPSGRAANEQFF; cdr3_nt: TGTGCCAGCTCAGATCCTAGCGGGAGGGCAGCCAATGAGCAGTTCTTC
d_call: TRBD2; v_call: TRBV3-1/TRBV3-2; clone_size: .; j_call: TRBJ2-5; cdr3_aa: CASSQGGSGGETQYF; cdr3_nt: TGTGCCAGCAGCCAGGGCGGGAGCGGAGGGGAGACCCAGTACTTC
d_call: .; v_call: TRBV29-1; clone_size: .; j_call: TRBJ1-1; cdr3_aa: CSVSLTGYEAFF; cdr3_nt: TGCAGCGTGTCTCTGACAGGATACGAAGCTTTCTTT
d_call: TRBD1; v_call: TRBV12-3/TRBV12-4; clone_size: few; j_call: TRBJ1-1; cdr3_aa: CASSWGTEVAAFF; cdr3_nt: TGTGCCAGCAGTTGGGGGACAGAGGTCGCAGCTTTCTTT
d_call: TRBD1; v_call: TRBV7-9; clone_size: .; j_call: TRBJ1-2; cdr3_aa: CASSLSYTGGYGYTF; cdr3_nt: TGTGCCAGCAGCTTAAGTTATACAGGGGGCTATGGCTACACCTTC